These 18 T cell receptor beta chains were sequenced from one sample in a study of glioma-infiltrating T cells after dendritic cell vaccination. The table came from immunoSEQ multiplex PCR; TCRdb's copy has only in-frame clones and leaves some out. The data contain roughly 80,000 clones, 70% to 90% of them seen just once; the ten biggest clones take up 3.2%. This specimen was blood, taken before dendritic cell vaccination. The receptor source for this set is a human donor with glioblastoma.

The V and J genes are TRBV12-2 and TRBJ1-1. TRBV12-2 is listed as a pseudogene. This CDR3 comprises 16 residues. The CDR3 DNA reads TGTGCAAGTCGCTACGGCCCTCGTTCGGGGAACACTGAAGCTTTCTTT. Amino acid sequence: CASRYGPRSGNTEAFF.

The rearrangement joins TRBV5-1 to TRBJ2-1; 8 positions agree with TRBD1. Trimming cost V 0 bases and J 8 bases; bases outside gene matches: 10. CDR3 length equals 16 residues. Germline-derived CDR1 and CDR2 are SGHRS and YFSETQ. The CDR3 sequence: CASSLEGTGPWDEQFF. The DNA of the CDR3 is TGCGCCAGCAGCTTGGAAGGGACAGGCCCCTGGGATGAGCAGTTCTTC.

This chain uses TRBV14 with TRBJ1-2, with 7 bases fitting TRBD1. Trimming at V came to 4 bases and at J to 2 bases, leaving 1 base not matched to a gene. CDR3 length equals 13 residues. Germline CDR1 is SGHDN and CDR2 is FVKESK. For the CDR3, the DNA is TGTGCCAGCAGCCTGGGACAGAACTATGGCTACACCTTC. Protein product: CASSLGQNYGYTF. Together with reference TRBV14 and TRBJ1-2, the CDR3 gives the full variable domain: EAGVTQFPSHSVIEKGQTVTLRCDPISGHDNLYWYRRVMGKEIKFLLHFVKESKQDESGMPNNRFLAERTGGTYSTLKVQPAELEDSGVYFCASSLGQNYGYTFGSGTRLTVV.

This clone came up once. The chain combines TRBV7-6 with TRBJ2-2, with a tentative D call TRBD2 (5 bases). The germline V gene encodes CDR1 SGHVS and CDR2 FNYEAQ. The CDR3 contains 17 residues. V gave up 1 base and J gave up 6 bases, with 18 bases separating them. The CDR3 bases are TGTGCCAGCAGCTTAGGACCAACACGAGGGTACTCCGGGGAGCTGTTTTTT. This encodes CASSLGPTRGYSGELFF.

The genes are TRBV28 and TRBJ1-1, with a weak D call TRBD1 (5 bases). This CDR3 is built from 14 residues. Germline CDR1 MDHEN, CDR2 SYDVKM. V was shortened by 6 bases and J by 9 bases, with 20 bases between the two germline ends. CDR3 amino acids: CASRGQGGAIKAFF. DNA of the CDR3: TGTGCCAGCAGGGGGCAGGGAGGGGCCATCAAAGCTTTCTTT.

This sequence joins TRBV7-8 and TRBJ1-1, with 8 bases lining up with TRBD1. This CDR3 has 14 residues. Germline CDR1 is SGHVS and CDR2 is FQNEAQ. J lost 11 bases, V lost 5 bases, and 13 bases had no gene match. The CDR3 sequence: CASSRTGIGLSAFF. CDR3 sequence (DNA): TGTGCCAGCAGCCGGACAGGGATTGGTTTGAGTGCTTTCTTT.

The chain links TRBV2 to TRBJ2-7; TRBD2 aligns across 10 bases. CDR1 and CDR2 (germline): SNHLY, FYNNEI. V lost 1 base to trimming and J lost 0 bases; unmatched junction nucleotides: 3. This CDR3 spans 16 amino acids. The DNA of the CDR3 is TGTGCCAGCAGTGAAGTGGGACTAGCGTACTCCTACGAGCAGTACTTC. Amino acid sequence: CASSEVGLAYSYEQYF.

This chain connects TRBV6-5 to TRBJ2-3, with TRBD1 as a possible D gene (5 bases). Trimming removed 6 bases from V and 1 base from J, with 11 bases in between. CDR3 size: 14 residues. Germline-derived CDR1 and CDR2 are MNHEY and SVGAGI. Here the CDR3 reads CASSPLQGTDTQYF. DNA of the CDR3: TGTGCCAGCAGCCCTCTACAGGGCACAGATACGCAGTATTTT.

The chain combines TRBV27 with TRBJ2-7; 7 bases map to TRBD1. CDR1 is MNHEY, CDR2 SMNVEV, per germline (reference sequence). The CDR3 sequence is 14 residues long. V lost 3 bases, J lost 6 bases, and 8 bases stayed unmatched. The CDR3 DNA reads TGTGCCAGCAGTTTCCAAAGGACAGGCGGCGAGCAGTACTTC. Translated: CASSFQRTGGEQYF.

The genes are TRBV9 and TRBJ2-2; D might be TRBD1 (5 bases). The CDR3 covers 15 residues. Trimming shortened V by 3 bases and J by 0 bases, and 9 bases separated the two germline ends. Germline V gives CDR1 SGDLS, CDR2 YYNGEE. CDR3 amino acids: CASSGGGANTGELFF. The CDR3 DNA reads TGTGCCAGCAGCGGGGGCGGCGCGAACACCGGGGAGCTGTTTTTT.

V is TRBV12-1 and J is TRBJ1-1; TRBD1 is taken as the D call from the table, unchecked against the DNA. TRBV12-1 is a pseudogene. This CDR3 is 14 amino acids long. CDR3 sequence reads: CASSARQDCPEAFF. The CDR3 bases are TGTGCCAGCAGCGCCAGACAGGACTGTCCTGAAGCTTTCTTT.

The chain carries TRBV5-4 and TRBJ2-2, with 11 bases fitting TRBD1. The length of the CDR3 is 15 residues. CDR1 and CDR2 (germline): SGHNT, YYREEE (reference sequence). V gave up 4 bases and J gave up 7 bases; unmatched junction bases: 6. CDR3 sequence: CASSVGQGEVGELFF. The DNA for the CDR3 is TGTGCCAGCAGCGTGGGACAGGGGGAGGTCGGGGAGCTGTTTTTT. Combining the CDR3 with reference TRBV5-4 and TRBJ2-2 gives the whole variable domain ETGVTQSPTHLIKTRGQQVTLRCSSQSGHNTVSWYQQALGQGPQFIFQYYREEENGRGNFPPRFSGLQFPNYSSELNVNALELDDSALYLCASSVGQGEVGELFFGEGSRLTVL.

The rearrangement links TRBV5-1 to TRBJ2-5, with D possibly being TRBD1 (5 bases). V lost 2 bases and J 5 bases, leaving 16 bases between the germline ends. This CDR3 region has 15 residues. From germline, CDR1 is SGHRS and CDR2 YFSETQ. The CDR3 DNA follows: TGCGCCAGCAGCTTAAAGGGGATGGGAAAGGAGACCCAGTACTTC. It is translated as CASSLKGMGKETQYF.

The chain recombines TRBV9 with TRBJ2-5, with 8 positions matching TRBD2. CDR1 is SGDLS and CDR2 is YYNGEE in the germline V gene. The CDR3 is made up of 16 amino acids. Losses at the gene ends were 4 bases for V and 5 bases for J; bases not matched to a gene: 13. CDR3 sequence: CASSPDWGAGVETQYF. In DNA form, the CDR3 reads TGTGCCAGCAGCCCCGACTGGGGAGCGGGGGTGGAGACCCAGTACTTC.

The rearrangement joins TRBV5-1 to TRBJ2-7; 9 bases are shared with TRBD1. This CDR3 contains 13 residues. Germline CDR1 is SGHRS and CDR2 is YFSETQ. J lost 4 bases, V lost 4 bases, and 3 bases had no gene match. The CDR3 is CASSAGQGYEQYF. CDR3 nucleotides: TGCGCCAGCAGCGCCGGACAGGGGTACGAGCAGTACTTC.

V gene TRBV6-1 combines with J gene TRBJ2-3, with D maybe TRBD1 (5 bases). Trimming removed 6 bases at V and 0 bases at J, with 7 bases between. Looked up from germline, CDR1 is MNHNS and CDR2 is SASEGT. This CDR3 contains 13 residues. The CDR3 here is CASRTASTDTQYF. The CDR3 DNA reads TGTGCCAGCAGGACAGCTAGCACAGATACGCAGTATTTT.

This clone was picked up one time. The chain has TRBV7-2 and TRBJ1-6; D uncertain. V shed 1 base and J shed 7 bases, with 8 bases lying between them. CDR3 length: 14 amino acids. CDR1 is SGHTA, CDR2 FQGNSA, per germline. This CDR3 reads CASSLGARNSPLHF. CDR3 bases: TGTGCCAGCAGCTTAGGAGCGCGGAATTCACCCCTCCACTTT.

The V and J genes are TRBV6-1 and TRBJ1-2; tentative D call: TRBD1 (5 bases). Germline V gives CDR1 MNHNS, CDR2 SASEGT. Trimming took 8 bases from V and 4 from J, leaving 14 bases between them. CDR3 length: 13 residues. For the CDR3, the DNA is TGTGCCAGCGCCCCCCAGGGATCCTATGGCTACACCTTC. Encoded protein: CASAPQGSYGYTF.